These 10 T cell receptor beta chains came from one sample sequenced in a study of T cell changes during pregnancy in multiple sclerosis. The table came from immunoSEQ multiplex PCR; TCRdb's copy has only in-frame clones and leaves some out. The table includes some 100,000 clones, 75% to 95% detected once. The sample consisted of peripheral blood, taken in the second trimester of pregnancy. The source is a female donor with multiple sclerosis, enrolled in a pregnancy study.

Comment on this clone: The junction differs from germline at one of its ends, possibly a read error. V and J are TRBV4-1 and TRBJ2-7; no clear D gene. There are 13 residues in the CDR3. Germline V lookup: CDR1 MGHRA, CDR2 YSYEKL. In DNA form, the CDR3 reads TGCGCCAGCGGCCAAGTGCGAGCTAGCGAGCAGTACTTC. Translation: CASGQVRASEQYF.

J is TRBJ2-7 and V is TRBV7-2; 11 bases agree with TRBD2. V lost 3 bases, J lost 7 bases, and 17 bases stayed unmatched. CDR3 size: 18 residues. Germline V gene sequence: CDR1 SGHTA, CDR2 FQGNSA. CDR3: CASSFRPNPGLAGGEQYF. CDR3 nucleotides: TGTGCCAGCAGCTTCCGTCCCAACCCTGGACTAGCGGGTGGGGAGCAGTACTTC.

The rearrangement uses TRBV4-2 and TRBJ1-1; TRBD1 is a possible D gene (5 bases). Trimming took 0 bases from V and 0 from J, leaving 8 bases between them. In germline, CDR1 is LGHNA, CDR2 YNFKEQ. The CDR3 contains 15 residues. The CDR3 coding sequence is TGTGCCAGCAGCCAAGAGGAAGGGGTGAACACTGAAGCTTTCTTT. Its protein product is CASSQEEGVNTEAFF.

The chain recombines TRBV5-6 with TRBJ2-3, with D perhaps matching TRBD2 (6 bases). The germline V gene encodes CDR1 SGHDT and CDR2 YYEEEE. V was cut by 0 bases and J by 3 bases, with 8 bases left in between. CDR3 length: 14 residues. The CDR3 is CASSLAGGTDTQYF. The CDR3 DNA reads TGTGCCAGCAGCTTGGCCGGGGGAACAGATACGCAGTATTTT.

The chain employs TRBV11-2 and TRBJ2-1; D may be TRBD1 (6 bases). CDR1 is SGHAT, CDR2 FQNNGV, per germline. The V and J ends lost 5 bases and 4 bases respectively, with 24 bases between them. The CDR3 spans 18 residues. CDR3 nucleotides: TGTGCCAGCAGCGTTAGCACCGACAAGGGTCAGGGGTACAATGAGCAGTTCTTC. This sequence encodes CASSVSTDKGQGYNEQFF. Complete variable domain (other parts from reference TRBV11-2 and TRBJ2-1): EAGVAQSPRYKIIEKRQSVAFWCNPISGHATLYWYQQILGQGPKLLIQFQNNGVVDDSQLPKDRFSAERLKGVDSTLKIQPAKLEDSAVYLCASSVSTDKGQGYNEQFFGPGTRLTVL.

CDR3 sequence reads: CASSLGGPFQPQHF. CDR3 nucleotide sequence: TGCGCCAGCAGCTTGGGGGGGCCCTTTCAGCCCCAGCATTTT. The chain carries TRBV5-1 and TRBJ1-5; D is possibly TRBD1 (6 bases). V was shortened by 0 bases and J by 6 bases, with 10 bases between the two germline ends. CDR1 SGHRS and CDR2 YFSETQ come from the germline V gene. The CDR3 sequence is 14 residues long.

The chain combines TRBV7-6 with TRBJ1-2; 7 bases line up with TRBD1. The CDR3 has 14 amino acids. V lost 3 bases, J lost 4 bases, and 5 bases stayed unmatched. Per germline, CDR1 SGHVS and CDR2 FNYEAQ. As DNA, the CDR3 is TGTGCCAGCAGCTTTTCCGGGGACAGCTATGGCTACACCTTC. It is translated as CASSFSGDSYGYTF.

In its sample, this clone was seen once. The chain recombines TRBV7-2 with TRBJ2-7; 9 bases line up with TRBD2. With 1 base clipped from V and 6 bases from J, the junction kept 7 bases outside the gene matches. There are 15 residues in the CDR3. The germline V gene has CDR1 SGHTA and CDR2 FQGNSA. The CDR3 region is CASSLGSGSWREQYF. The CDR3 region has the DNA TGTGCCAGCAGCTTAGGTAGCGGGAGCTGGCGCGAGCAGTACTTC.

The CDR3 spells CATSRGTSGKHEQFF. CDR3 bases: TGTGCCACCAGCAGGGGGACTAGCGGGAAGCATGAGCAGTTCTTC. The chain employs TRBV15 and TRBJ2-1; TRBD2 agrees at 13 bases. The CDR3 loop spans 15 amino acids. The V segment lost 3 bases and the J segment 8 bases; nucleotides outside the gene matches: 4. Germline CDR1 and CDR2: LNHNV and YYDKDF (reference sequence).

The chain has TRBV5-1 and TRBJ2-4, with TRBD2 as a possible D gene (5 bases). Germline CDR1 is SGHRS and CDR2 is YFSETQ. The V end was cut by 0 bases, the J end by 0 bases, with 10 bases between. This CDR3 is built from 16 residues. This CDR3 is CASSLGGSGAKNIQYF. CDR3 sequence (DNA): TGCGCCAGCAGCTTGGGAGGGAGTGGAGCCAAAAACATTCAGTACTTC.